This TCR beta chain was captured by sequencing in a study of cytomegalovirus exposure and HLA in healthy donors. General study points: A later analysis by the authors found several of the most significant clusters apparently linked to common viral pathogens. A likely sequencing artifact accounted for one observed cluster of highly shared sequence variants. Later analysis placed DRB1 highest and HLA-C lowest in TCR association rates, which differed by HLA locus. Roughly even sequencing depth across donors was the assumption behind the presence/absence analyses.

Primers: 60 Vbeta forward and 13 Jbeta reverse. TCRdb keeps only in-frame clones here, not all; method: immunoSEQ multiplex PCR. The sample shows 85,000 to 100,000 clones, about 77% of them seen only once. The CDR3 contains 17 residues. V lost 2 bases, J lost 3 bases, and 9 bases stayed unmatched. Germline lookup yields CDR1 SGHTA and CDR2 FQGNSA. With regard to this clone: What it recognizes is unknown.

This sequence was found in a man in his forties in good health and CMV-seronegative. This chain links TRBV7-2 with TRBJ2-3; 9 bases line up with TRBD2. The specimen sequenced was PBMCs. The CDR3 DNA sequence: TGTGCCAGCAGCTTACGGCGGGAGGGCCGGGTAACAGATACGCAGTATTTT. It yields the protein CASSLRREGRVTDTQYF.